This T cell receptor beta chain appears in the sequencing data of a study of cytomegalovirus exposure and HLA in healthy donors. V dropped 7 bases and J dropped 7; count of bases not matched to a gene: 12. CDR1 is SGHRS, CDR2 YFSETQ, per germline. This CDR3 has 15 amino acids. Findings and limits, study-wide: It was taken for granted in presence/absence analyses that sequencing depth across donors was roughly uniform. Using a false discovery rate of 0.05, a later analysis showed that some 16,000 TCR beta sequences were associated with HLA alleles.

The PCR contained 60 Vbeta and 13 Jbeta primers. Assay used: immunoSEQ multiplex PCR; TCRdb lists only in-frame clones, some missing. The repertoire holds approximately 170,000 clones, with around 84% as singletons. Turning to this clone: Its specificity is unknown.

The chain recombines TRBV5-1 with TRBJ2-1; TRBD2 aligns across 9 bases. The sample consisted of PBMCs. This TCR came from a boy aged 2 to 9 in good health and CMV-seronegative. CDR3 region: CASPWLAGSRNEQFF. CDR3 coding DNA: TGCGCCAGCCCCTGGCTAGCGGGGAGTAGGAATGAGCAGTTCTTC.